This record concerns one T cell receptor beta chain sequence. Its target is not known. Libraries were UMI-labeled 5' RACE TRB cDNA. TCRdb re-called the 5' RACE reads and gives one entry per CDR3 protein, without DNA. Here the sample table reports over 100,000 distinct CDR3 sequences. This specimen belongs to a study of CXCR3-negative and CXCR3-positive naive CD8 T cells. Broader study findings: Cryopreserved PBMCs had partly decreased CXCR3 expression; fresh PBMCs were used in most assays. Relative to CXCR3-negative naive cells, CXCR3-positive naive cells had more hydrophobic TRB CDR3s.

The CDR3 is 14 amino acids. The source material was naive CXCR3+ CD8+ T cells from blood. Stated subset: CD45RO-CCR7+CD27+CD95- naive CD8+ T cells expressing CXCR3 (TNR3+). The chain carries TRBV21-1 and TRBJ2-7; lacking DNA, the TRBD1 call made by TCRdb goes unchecked. TRBV21-1 counts as a pseudogene. This TCR derives from a human donor in good health. Some clones in this sample may be carry-over from other donors' samples. The CDR3 sequence: CAGLRPGPSYEQYF.